The rows below give T cell receptor beta chains drawn from one sample of a study of early T cells in non-severe SARS-CoV-2 infection. TCRdb itself ran the 5' RACE reads through MiXCR, one entry per CDR3 protein. The repertoire consists of about 35,000 distinct CDR3 sequences, with about 5% occurring once and the leading ten covering 12% to 15%. Sequencing used whole blood. These receptors were obtained from an adult who was a healthcare worker with PCR-confirmed SARS-CoV-2 infection or an uninfected control (not recorded which). Both conserved end residues are part of each CDR3. Fields, in order: D gene, clone size, J gene, V gene, CDR3 protein, CDR3 DNA. The D gene is left open where the match is weak. For some rows the clone size is stated as once, few or many, or as a class when expanded; others skip it.

>-|many|TRBJ1-1|TRBV11-2
CASSLRMGVPNTEAFF
TGTGCCAGCAGCCTCCGTATGGGGGTACCCAACACTGAAGCTTTCTTT
>TRBD1|-|TRBJ1-1|TRBV7-9
CASSIGSTGRGSEAFF
TGTGCCAGCAGCATAGGGTCGACAGGGCGGGGGTCTGAAGCTTTCTTT
>-|few|TRBJ2-4|TRBV21-1
CASSKRAGRAKNIQYF
TGTGCCAGCAGCAAACGGGCAGGGAGGGCCAAAAACATTCAGTACTTC
>-|few|TRBJ2-2|TRBV7-2
CASSAEGLKNTGELFF
TGTGCCAGCAGCGCCGAAGGACTTAAGAACACCGGGGAGCTGTTTTTT
>TRBD1|many|TRBJ1-5|TRBV28
CASRTTGGFGQPQHF
TGTGCCAGCAGGACGACAGGGGGGTTCGGACAGCCCCAGCATTTT
>-|many|TRBJ1-1|TRBV18
CASSPPGGTEAFF
TGTGCCAGCTCACCACCGGGCGGCACTGAAGCTTTCTTT
>TRBD1|many|TRBJ2-6|TRBV6-1
CASSKQGYPSGANVLTF
TGTGCCAGCAGTAAACAGGGGTACCCCTCTGGGGCCAACGTCCTGACTTTC
>TRBD2|many|TRBJ2-1|TRBV13
CASSSLTSGGYNEQFF
TGTGCCAGCAGCTCCCTGACTAGCGGGGGGTACAATGAGCAGTTCTTC
>-|many|TRBJ1-2|TRBV7-8
CASSTQDYGYTF
TGTGCCAGCAGCACACAGGACTATGGCTACACCTTC
>-|many|TRBJ1-4|TRBV18
CASSPQGPNEKLFF
TGTGCCAGCTCACCCCAGGGACCTAATGAAAAACTGTTTTTT
>TRBD2|many|TRBJ2-3|TRBV6-1
CAIAAGGASMNTQYF
TGTGCCATCGCCGCGGGGGGCGCGAGTATGAATACGCAGTATTTT
>-|few|TRBJ1-5|TRBV11-2
CASSFGGDGTQHF
TGTGCCAGCAGCTTTGGAGGGGATGGGACCCAGCATTTT
>-|many|TRBJ2-1|TRBV20-1
CSARGPGSRAEQFF
TGCAGTGCTAGAGGGCCGGGTTCTAGAGCTGAGCAGTTCTTC